This TCR beta chain comes out of a study of CD8+ T cells in alopecia areata. After removal of 5 bases from V and 0 bases from J, the junction contained 3 bases not matched to a gene. This CDR3 has 15 residues. CDR1 and CDR2 from the germline V gene are MNHNY and SVGAGI (reference sequence). Treatment denoted: oral pan-JAK inhibitor, 5-10 mg twice daily. Reverse transcribed after extraction, RNA yielded cDNA as the sequencing template. The data were produced by immunoSEQ multiplex PCR, yet TCRdb's version contains in-frame clones alone and is incomplete. Of about 210,000 clones in the sample, less than 50% were seen once.

Sample: CD4+ T cells sorted from blood, taken around week 37, from a patient treated with tofacitinib. The sequence derives from a human donor with alopecia areata. The chain joins TRBV6-6 to TRBJ2-3; 9 bases fit TRBD2. In nucleotides, the CDR3 is TGTGCCAGCAGTGCCAGCGGGAGGAGCACAGATACGCAGTATTTT. This translates into CASSASGRSTDTQYF.